Listed below are T cell receptor beta chains from one sample, sequenced in a study of T-cell memory formation after mild COVID-19. TCRdb redid the calling of the 5' RACE reads with MiXCR, one entry per CDR3 protein. This table holds about 62,000 distinct CDR3 sequences, less than 9.5% found once. Source material: PBMCs or a T cell subset sorted from them (not recorded which). The receptors shown here come from a man in his late teens or twenties who had mild COVID-19 (a few samples of this study predate the infection). Cell type and time point are not known. The CDR3 runs from the conserved cysteine through the conserved F or W. D genes are given only for firm matches. Where a row states a size, it is once, few, many or the class of an expanded clone; other rows omit it.

>TRBV7-9|TRBJ1-1|NA|NA
CASSLQGAEAFF
TGTGCCAGCAGCTTACAAGGGGCTGAAGCTTTCTTT
>TRBV7-2|TRBJ2-3|few|TRBD2
CASSPLAGKHTDTQYF
TGTGCCAGCAGCCCTTTAGCGGGGAAACACACAGATACGCAGTATTTT
>TRBV15|TRBJ2-3|NA|NA
CATSRVTGIADTQYF
TGTGCCACCAGCAGAGTTACAGGGATCGCAGATACGCAGTATTTT
>TRBV20-1|TRBJ2-1|few|NA
CSATGYEQFF
TGCAGTGCCACAGGATATGAGCAGTTCTTC
>TRBV5-1|TRBJ2-2|NA|NA
CASSWKSNTGELFF
TGCGCCAGCAGCTGGAAATCGAACACCGGGGAGCTGTTTTTT
>TRBV10-3|TRBJ1-6|few|TRBD1
CAISETGQGSTNSPLHF
TGTGCCATCAGTGAGACCGGACAGGGATCGACTAATTCACCCCTCCACTTT
>TRBV5-1|TRBJ2-3|many|TRBD1
CASSIGTADTQYF
TGCGCCAGCAGCATAGGGACAGCAGATACGCAGTATTTT
>TRBV10-3|TRBJ2-3|many|TRBD1
CATRQGSEDTQYF
TGTGCCACAAGACAGGGATCGGAAGATACGCAGTATTTT
>TRBV5-1|TRBJ2-5|many|NA
CASRGQETQYF
TGCGCCAGCAGGGGCCAAGAGACCCAGTACTTC
>TRBV7-9|TRBJ2-7|few|NA
CASSEIGEQYF
TGTGCCAGCAGCGAAATTGGAGAGCAGTACTTC
>TRBV9|TRBJ2-1|many|TRBD1
CASSLGQGYNEQFF
TGTGCCAGCAGCCTAGGACAGGGCTACAATGAGCAGTTCTTC
>TRBV6-2/TRBV6-3|TRBJ2-7|NA|NA
CASRPPASYEQYF
TGTGCCAGCCGTCCACCCGCTTCCTACGAGCAGTACTTC
>TRBV5-1|TRBJ2-7|few|NA
CASSREPYEQYF
TGCGCCAGCAGCCGTGAACCCTACGAGCAGTACTTC
>TRBV2|TRBJ1-1|NA|TRBD1
CASRRDREDTEAFF
TGTGCCAGCAGGCGGGACAGGGAGGACACTGAAGCTTTCTTT
>TRBV7-9|TRBJ2-5|many|TRBD2
CASRQTSGGQQTQYF
TGTGCCAGCAGACAAACTAGCGGGGGGCAACAGACCCAGTACTTC
>TRBV6-2/TRBV6-3|TRBJ1-3|NA|NA
CASSKEFSGNTIYF
TGTGCCAGCAGTAAGGAGTTCTCTGGAAACACCATATATTTT
>TRBV3-1|TRBJ1-1|few|TRBD1
CASRAGQSYTEAFF
TGTGCCAGCAGGGCGGGACAGTCCTACACTGAAGCTTTCTTT
>TRBV12-3/TRBV12-4|TRBJ1-5|NA|TRBD1
CASSLTGQGPQHF
TGTGCCAGCAGTTTGACAGGGCAGGGACCCCAGCATTTT
>TRBV6-5|TRBJ2-1|few|NA
CASNTRGYEQFF
TGTGCCAGCAATACTAGAGGGTATGAGCAGTTCTTC
>TRBV6-5|TRBJ1-6|NA|NA
CASSRYGVIKESYNSPLHF
TGTGCCAGCAGCCGGTATGGGGTGATTAAGGAATCCTATAATTCACCCCTCCACTTT
>TRBV12-3/TRBV12-4|TRBJ1-2|few|TRBD1
CASSPGQGFYGYTF
TGTGCCAGCAGCCCGGGACAGGGATTCTATGGCTACACCTTC
>TRBV7-2|TRBJ2-1|NA|NA
CASSSGTALIF
TGTGCCAGCAGCTCCGGGACTGCCTTAATCTTC
>TRBV5-1|TRBJ1-1|many|NA
CASSRGEMTEAFF
TGCGCCAGCTCGAGGGGGGAGATGACTGAAGCTTTCTTT
>TRBV4-2|TRBJ2-6|few|NA
CASSQDINSGANVLTF
TGTGCCAGCAGCCAAGACATCAACTCTGGGGCCAACGTCCTGACTTTC
>TRBV11-2|TRBJ2-1|few|NA
CASSLDLGIWRGEGNEQFF
TGTGCCAGCAGCTTAGATTTGGGAATCTGGCGGGGCGAGGGAAATGAGCAGTTCTTC
>TRBV11-2|TRBJ1-1|few|NA
CASSSDRGDTEAFF
TGTGCCAGCAGCTCGGACAGAGGGGACACTGAAGCTTTCTTT
>TRBV7-2|TRBJ2-6|NA|TRBD1
CASSPTGTGANVLTF
TGTGCCAGCAGCCCGACAGGGACTGGGGCCAACGTCCTGACTTTC
>TRBV29-1|TRBJ1-1|NA|TRBD1
CSVNRGATAEAFF
TGCAGCGTTAACAGGGGTGCGACGGCTGAAGCTTTCTTT
>TRBV3-1|TRBJ1-1|NA|NA
CASSQAGFEAFF
TGTGCCAGCAGCCAAGCTGGGTTTGAAGCTTTCTTT
>TRBV5-1|TRBJ1-1|few|NA
CASRGIQDTEAFF
TGCGCCAGCAGAGGGATCCAGGACACTGAAGCTTTCTTT
>TRBV20-1|TRBJ2-5|NA|TRBD2
CSARDPSGGSQETQYF
TGCAGTGCTAGAGACCCTAGCGGGGGATCTCAAGAGACCCAGTACTTC
>TRBV7-6|TRBJ2-7|NA|NA
CASSSDPSYEQYF
TGTGCCAGCAGCTCTGACCCGTCCTACGAGCAGTACTTC
>TRBV7-2|TRBJ1-1|few|NA
CASSRDTNTEAFF
TGTGCCAGCAGCCGCGACACAAACACTGAAGCTTTCTTT
>TRBV20-1|TRBJ2-3|few|NA
CSARVPSDTQYF
TGCAGTGCTAGAGTTCCCTCAGATACGCAGTATTTT
>TRBV4-2|TRBJ1-2|few|TRBD1
CASSQDPTGGIYGYTF
TGTGCCAGCAGCCAAGACCCGACAGGGGGGATCTATGGCTACACCTTC
>TRBV5-1|TRBJ2-1|few|NA
CASSLDSWGEEFF
TGCGCCAGCAGCTTGGACTCTTGGGGGGAGGAGTTCTTC
>TRBV23-1|TRBJ2-4|few|NA
CASSQSGGGYIQYF
TGCGCCAGCAGTCAATCCGGGGGTGGTTACATTCAGTACTTC
>TRBV6-2/TRBV6-3|TRBJ2-5|few|TRBD2
CASSYPGTSGGTQYF
TGTGCCAGCAGTTACCCAGGGACTAGCGGTGGGACCCAGTACTTC
>TRBV7-8|TRBJ2-3|many|NA
CASSLAGGADTQYF
TGTGCCAGCAGCTTAGCCGGGGGTGCAGATACGCAGTATTTT
>TRBV18|TRBJ2-5|NA|NA
CASSPGDSQYF
TGTGCCAGCTCACCTGGAGACTCCCAGTACTTC
>TRBV6-5|TRBJ2-5|NA|TRBD1
CASSYSGRGIETQYF
TGTGCCAGCAGTTACTCTGGCAGGGGGATAGAGACCCAGTACTTC
>TRBV7-4|TRBJ1-5|NA|NA
CASSFSHQPQHF
TGTGCCAGCAGCTTTAGTCATCAGCCCCAGCATTTT
>TRBV28|TRBJ2-3|many|TRBD1
CASSLPGTGGVRQYF
TGTGCCAGCAGTTTACCCGGGACAGGTGGGGTTCGGCAGTATTTT
>TRBV4-1|TRBJ2-4|many|NA
CASSQGVQGNIQYF
TGCGCCAGCAGCCAAGGCGTCCAGGGGAACATTCAGTACTTC
>TRBV28|TRBJ1-6|few|NA
CASTSVRVSPLHF
TGTGCCAGCACCTCTGTGCGTGTTTCACCCCTCCACTTT
>TRBV11-2|TRBJ2-5|NA|NA
CASSSPWAGHVETQYF
TGTGCCAGCAGCTCCCCCTGGGCGGGACACGTAGAGACCCAGTACTTC
>TRBV7-2|TRBJ2-7|few|TRBD1
CASSRQGTHEQYF
TGTGCCAGCAGCAGACAGGGAACCCACGAGCAGTACTTC
>TRBV5-1|TRBJ1-2|few|TRBD1
CASSSGTGVYGYTF
TGCGCCAGCAGCTCCGGGACAGGGGTATATGGCTACACCTTC
>TRBV12-3/TRBV12-4|TRBJ1-1|many|NA
CASSSGFTEAFF
TGTGCCAGCAGTTCCGGATTTACTGAAGCTTTCTTT
>TRBV5-1|TRBJ2-5|many|NA
CASSLAQGMETQYF
TGCGCCAGCAGCTTGGCCCAGGGGATGGAGACCCAGTACTTC
>TRBV7-9|TRBJ1-1|few|NA
CASILQGNTEAFF
TGTGCCAGCATTCTCCAGGGGAACACTGAAGCTTTCTTT
>TRBV6-2/TRBV6-3|TRBJ2-1|NA|NA
CASSYGAVSYNEQFF
TGTGCCAGCAGTTACGGGGCAGTTTCCTACAATGAGCAGTTCTTC
>TRBV7-3|TRBJ2-3|many|TRBD1
CASSEQGSDTQYF
TGTGCCAGCAGCGAACAGGGGTCGGATACGCAGTATTTT